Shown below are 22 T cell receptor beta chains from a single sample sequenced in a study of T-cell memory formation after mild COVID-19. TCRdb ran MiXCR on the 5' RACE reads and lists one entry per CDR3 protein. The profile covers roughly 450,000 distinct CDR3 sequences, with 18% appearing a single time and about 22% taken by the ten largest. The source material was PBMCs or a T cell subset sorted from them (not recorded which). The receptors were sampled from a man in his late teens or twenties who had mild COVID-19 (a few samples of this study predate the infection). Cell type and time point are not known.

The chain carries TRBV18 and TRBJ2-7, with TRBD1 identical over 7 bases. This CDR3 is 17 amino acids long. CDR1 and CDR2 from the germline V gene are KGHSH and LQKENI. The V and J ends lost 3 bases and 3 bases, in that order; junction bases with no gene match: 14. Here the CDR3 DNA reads TGTGCCAGCTCACCGGGTATGGGACAGTGGGCTGTCTACGAGCAGTACTTC. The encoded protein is CASSPGMGQWAVYEQYF.

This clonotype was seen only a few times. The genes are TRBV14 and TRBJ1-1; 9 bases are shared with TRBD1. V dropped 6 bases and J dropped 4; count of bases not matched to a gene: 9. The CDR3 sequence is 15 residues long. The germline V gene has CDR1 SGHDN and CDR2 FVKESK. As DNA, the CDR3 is TGTGCCAGCAGTCGGTCGGGACAGGGCTTCACTGAAGCTTTCTTT. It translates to CASSRSGQGFTEAFF.

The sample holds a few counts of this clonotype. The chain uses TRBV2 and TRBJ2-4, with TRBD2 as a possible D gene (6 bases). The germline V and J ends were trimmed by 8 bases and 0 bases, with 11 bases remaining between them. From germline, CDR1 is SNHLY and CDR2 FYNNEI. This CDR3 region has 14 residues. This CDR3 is CASVGGLAKNIQYF. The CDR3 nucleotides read TGTGCCAGCGTGGGGGGACTAGCCAAAAACATTCAGTACTTC. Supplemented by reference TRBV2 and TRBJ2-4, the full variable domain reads EPEVTQTPSHQVTQMGQEVILRCVPISNHLYFYWYRQILGQKVEFLVSFYNNEISEKSEIFDDQFSVERPDGSNFTLKIRSTKLEDSAMYFCASVGGLAKNIQYFGAGTRLSVL.

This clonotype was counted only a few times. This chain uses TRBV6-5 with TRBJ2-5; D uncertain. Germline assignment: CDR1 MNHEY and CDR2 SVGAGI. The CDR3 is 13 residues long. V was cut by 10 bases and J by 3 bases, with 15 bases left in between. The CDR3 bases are TGTGCCAACCTCCCGGTTTCAGAAGAGACCCAGTACTTC. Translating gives CANLPVSEETQYF.

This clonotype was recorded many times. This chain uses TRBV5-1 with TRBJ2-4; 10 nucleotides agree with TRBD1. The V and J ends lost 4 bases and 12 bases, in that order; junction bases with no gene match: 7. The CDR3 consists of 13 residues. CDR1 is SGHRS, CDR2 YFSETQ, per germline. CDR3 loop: CASSPGQGTNQYF. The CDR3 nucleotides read TGCGCCAGCAGCCCGGGACAGGGGACGAATCAGTACTTC.

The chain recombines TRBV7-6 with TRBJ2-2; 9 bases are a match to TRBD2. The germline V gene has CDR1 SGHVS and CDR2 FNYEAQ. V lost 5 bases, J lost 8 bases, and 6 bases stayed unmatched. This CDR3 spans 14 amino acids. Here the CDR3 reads CASSAGLAKGELFF. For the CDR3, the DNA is TGTGCCAGCAGCGCCGGACTAGCGAAAGGGGAGCTGTTTTTT.

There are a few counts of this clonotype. The CDR3 is CSVEAQDQETQYF. The CDR3 DNA sequence: TGCAGCGTTGAAGCACAGGACCAAGAGACCCAGTACTTC. The chain employs TRBV29-1 and TRBJ2-5, with a possible D match to TRBD1 (5 bases). The length of the CDR3 is 13 residues. Germline V gene lookup returns CDR1 SQVTM and CDR2 ANQGSEA. V was clipped by 1 base and J by 0 bases, with 6 bases between them.

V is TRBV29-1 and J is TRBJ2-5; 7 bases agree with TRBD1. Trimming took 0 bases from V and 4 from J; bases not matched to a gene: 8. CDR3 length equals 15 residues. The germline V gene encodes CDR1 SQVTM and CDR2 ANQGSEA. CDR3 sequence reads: CSVEEGWTGTETQYF. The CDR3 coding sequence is TGCAGCGTTGAAGAGGGGTGGACAGGAACAGAGACCCAGTACTTC.

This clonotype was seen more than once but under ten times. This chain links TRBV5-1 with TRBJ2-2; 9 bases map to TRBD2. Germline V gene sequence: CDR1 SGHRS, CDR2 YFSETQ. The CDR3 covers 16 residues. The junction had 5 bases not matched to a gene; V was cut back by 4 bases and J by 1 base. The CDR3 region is CASSPGLAMNTGELFF. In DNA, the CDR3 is TGCGCCAGCAGCCCCGGACTAGCGATGAACACCGGGGAGCTGTTTTTT.

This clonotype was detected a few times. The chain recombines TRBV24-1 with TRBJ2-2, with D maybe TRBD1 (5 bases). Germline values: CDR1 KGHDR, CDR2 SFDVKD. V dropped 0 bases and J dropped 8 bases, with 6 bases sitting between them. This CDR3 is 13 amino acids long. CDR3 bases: TGTGCCACCAGTGATTTGAGGACAGGGGAGCTGTTTTTT. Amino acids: CATSDLRTGELFF.

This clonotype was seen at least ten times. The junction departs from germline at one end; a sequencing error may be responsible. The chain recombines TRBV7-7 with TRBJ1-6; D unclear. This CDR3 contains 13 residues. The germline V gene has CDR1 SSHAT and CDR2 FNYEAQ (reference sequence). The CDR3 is CASSLEASSPLHF. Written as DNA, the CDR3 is TGTGCTAGCAGCTTAGAGGCTTCTTCACCCCTCCACTTT.

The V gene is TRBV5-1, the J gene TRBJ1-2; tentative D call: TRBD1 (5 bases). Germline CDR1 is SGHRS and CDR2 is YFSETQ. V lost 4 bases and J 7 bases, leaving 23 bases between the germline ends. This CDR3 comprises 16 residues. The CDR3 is CASSDSPQGGTGGYTF. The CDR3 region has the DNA TGCGCCAGCAGCGACTCGCCCCAGGGAGGGACTGGTGGCTACACCTTC.

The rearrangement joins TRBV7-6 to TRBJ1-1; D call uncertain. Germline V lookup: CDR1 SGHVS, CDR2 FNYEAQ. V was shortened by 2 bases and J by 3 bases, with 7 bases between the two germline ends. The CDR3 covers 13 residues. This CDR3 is CASSLTFDTEAFF. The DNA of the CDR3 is TGTGCCAGCAGCTTAACTTTTGACACTGAAGCTTTCTTT. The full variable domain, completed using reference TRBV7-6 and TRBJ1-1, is GAGVSQSPRYKVTKRGQDVALRCDPISGHVSLYWYRQALGQGPEFLTYFNYEAQQDKSGLPNDRFSAERPEGSISTLTIQRTEQRDSAMYRCASSLTFDTEAFFGQGTRLTVV.

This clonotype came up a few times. This chain's CDR3 is CASSPGTSYNEQFF. The CDR3 DNA reads as TGTGCCAGCAGCCCTGGGACATCCTACAATGAGCAGTTCTTC. The rearrangement uses TRBV7-3 and TRBJ2-1; D possibly corresponds to TRBD1 (6 bases). This CDR3 is built from 14 residues. V was cut by 5 bases and J by 1 base, with 9 bases left in between. From germline, CDR1 is SGHTA and CDR2 FQGTGA.

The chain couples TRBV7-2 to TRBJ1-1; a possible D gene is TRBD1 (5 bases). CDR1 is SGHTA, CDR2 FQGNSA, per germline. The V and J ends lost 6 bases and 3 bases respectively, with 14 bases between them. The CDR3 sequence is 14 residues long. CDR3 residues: CASRSFGGDTEAFF. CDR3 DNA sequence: TGTGCCAGCAGATCCTTCGGGGGGGACACTGAAGCTTTCTTT.

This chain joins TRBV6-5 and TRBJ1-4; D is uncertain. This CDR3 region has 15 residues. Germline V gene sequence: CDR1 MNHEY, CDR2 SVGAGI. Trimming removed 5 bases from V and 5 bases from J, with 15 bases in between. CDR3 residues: CASSPVGSGNEKLFF. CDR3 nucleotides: TGTGCCAGCAGTCCCGTCGGGTCGGGGAATGAAAAACTGTTTTTT.

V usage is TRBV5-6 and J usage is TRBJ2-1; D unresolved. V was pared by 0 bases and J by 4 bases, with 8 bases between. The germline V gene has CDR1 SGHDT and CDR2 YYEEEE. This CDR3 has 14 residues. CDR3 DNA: TGTGCCAGCAGCTTGGGTACACCTTACAATGAGCAGTTCTTC. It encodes CASSLGTPYNEQFF. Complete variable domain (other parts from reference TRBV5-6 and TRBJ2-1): DAGVTQSPTHLIKTRGQQVTLRCSPKSGHDTVSWYQQALGQGPQFIFQYYEEEERQRGNFPDRFSGHQFPNYSSELNVNALLLGDSALYLCASSLGTPYNEQFFGPGTRLTVL.

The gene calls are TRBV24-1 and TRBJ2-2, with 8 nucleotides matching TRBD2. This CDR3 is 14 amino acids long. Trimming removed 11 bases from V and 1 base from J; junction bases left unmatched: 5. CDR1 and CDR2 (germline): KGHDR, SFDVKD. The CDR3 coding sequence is TGTGCCATCGGACTAGCCAAGAACACCGGGGAGCTGTTTTTT. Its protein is CAIGLAKNTGELFF.

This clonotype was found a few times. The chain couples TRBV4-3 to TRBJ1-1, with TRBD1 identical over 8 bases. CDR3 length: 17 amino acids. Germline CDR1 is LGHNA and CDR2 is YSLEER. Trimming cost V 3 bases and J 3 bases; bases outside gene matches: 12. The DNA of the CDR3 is TGCGCCAGCAGCCATGACAGTCGACAGGGGATGTACACTGAAGCTTTCTTT. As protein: CASSHDSRQGMYTEAFF.

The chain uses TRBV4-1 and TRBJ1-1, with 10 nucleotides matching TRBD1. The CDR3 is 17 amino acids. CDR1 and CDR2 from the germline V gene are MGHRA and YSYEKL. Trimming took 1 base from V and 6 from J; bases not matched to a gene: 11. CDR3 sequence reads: CASSQVRDRGWGSEAFF. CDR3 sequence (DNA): TGCGCCAGCAGCCAAGTAAGGGACAGGGGATGGGGCTCTGAAGCTTTCTTT.

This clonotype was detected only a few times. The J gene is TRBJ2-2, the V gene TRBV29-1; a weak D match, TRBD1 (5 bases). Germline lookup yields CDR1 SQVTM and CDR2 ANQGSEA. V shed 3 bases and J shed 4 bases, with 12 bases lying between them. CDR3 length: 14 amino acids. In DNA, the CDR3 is TGCAGCGTTGAGAAACAGGTCGGCACCGGGGAGCTGTTTTTT. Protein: CSVEKQVGTGELFF.

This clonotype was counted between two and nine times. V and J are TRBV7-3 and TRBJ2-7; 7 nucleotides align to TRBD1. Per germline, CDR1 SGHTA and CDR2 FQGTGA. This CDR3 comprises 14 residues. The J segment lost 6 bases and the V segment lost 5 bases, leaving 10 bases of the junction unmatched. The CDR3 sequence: CASSIQGQVSEQYF. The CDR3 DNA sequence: TGTGCCAGCAGCATACAGGGGCAGGTCTCCGAGCAGTACTTC.